Listed here are 15 T cell receptor beta chains from one sample, sequenced in a study of T-cell memory formation after mild COVID-19. TCRdb re-called the 5' RACE reads with MiXCR, one entry per CDR3 protein. The sample holds 350,000 to 550,000 distinct CDR3 sequences, roughly 17% seen once. The sequencing sample was made of PBMCs or a T cell subset sorted from them (not recorded which). All receptors come from a man between 18 and 35 years old who had mild COVID-19 (a few samples of this study predate the infection). Cell type and time point are not known.

This clonotype showed up just a few times. The chain is built from TRBV4-3 and TRBJ2-7; D possibly uses TRBD1 or TRBD2 (5 bases each). Trimming removed 0 bases from V and 6 bases from J, with 15 bases in between. Germline V gene data show CDR1 as LGHNA and CDR2 as YSLEER. The CDR3 has 15 amino acids. The CDR3 sequence: CASSQEGVLVSEQYF. The CDR3 DNA reads as TGCGCCAGCAGCCAAGAGGGGGTGTTGGTCTCCGAGCAGTACTTC.

This clonotype was observed a few times. The V call is TRBV6-5, the J call TRBJ2-3; D is ambiguous. There are 13 residues in the CDR3. CDR1 and CDR2 from the germline V gene are MNHEY and SVGAGI. Trimming stripped 6 bases from V and 5 bases from J, with 12 bases between. The CDR3 bases are TGTGCCAGCAGACCGTCCGGCCGAGATACGCAGTATTTT. This translates into CASRPSGRDTQYF.

This clonotype was observed a few times. The CDR3 loop reads CASSLVRTGVRGTEAFF. The CDR3 bases are TGCGCCAGCAGCTTGGTGCGGACAGGGGTACGAGGTACTGAAGCTTTCTTT. The rearrangement links TRBV5-1 to TRBJ1-1; 9 positions agree with TRBD1. Germline V lookup: CDR1 SGHRS, CDR2 YFSETQ. V was clipped by 0 bases and J by 5 bases; unmatched bases: 11. The CDR3 is 17 residues long.

The CDR3 bases are TGTGCCACCAGTCATCGGAGGCCGGGTTACAATGAGCAGTTCTTC. It is translated as CATSHRRPGYNEQFF. V gene TRBV24-1 combines with J gene TRBJ2-1; a weak D match, TRBD2 (5 bases). CDR1 and CDR2 (germline): KGHDR, SFDVKD. Trimming took 6 bases from V and 4 from J, leaving 15 bases between them. The CDR3 spans 15 residues.

This clonotype occurred many times. The V call is TRBV20-1, the J call TRBJ2-3; 8 bases are shared with TRBD2. V lost 1 base to trimming and J lost 11 bases; unmatched junction nucleotides: 11. The germline V gene encodes CDR1 DFQATT and CDR2 SNEGSKA (reference sequence). CDR3 length: 14 residues. In DNA, the CDR3 is TGCAGTGCTAGAGGCCCGGTAGTAGCGGGGCGGCAGTATTTT. Protein product: CSARGPVVAGRQYF.

This clonotype was recorded many times. V and J are TRBV6-5 and TRBJ1-6; 8 bases are a match to TRBD1. The CDR3 is 15 amino acids. The V gene's germline CDR1 is MNHEY and CDR2 SVGAGI. Trimming removed 5 bases from V and 8 bases from J; junction bases left unmatched: 8. The CDR3 sequence: CASSRTGFQDSPLHF. DNA of the CDR3: TGTGCCAGCAGTAGGACAGGGTTCCAAGATTCACCCCTCCACTTT.

The chain employs TRBV6-5 and TRBJ2-7; D gene ambiguous. This CDR3 spans 13 amino acids. The V gene's germline CDR1 is MNHEY and CDR2 SVGAGI. Trimming pared 0 bases from V and 6 bases from J, leaving 9 bases between. CDR3 loop: CASSYSPAGEQYF. The DNA of the CDR3 is TGTGCCAGCAGTTACTCACCGGCCGGCGAGCAGTACTTC.

This clonotype was counted between two and nine times. The rearrangement links TRBV20-1 to TRBJ2-3, with D tentatively TRBD2 (6 bases). The CDR3 spans 15 residues. Germline V CDR1 and CDR2: DFQATT, SNEGSKA (reference sequence). V lost 4 bases and J 6 bases, leaving 20 bases between the germline ends. The CDR3 protein is CSATDGGSETDTQYF. The CDR3 region has the DNA TGCAGTGCTACCGACGGGGGAAGCGAGACGGATACGCAGTATTTT.

This clonotype was picked up many times. This chain links TRBV12-3 or TRBV12-4 with TRBJ2-1, with TRBD1 identical over 7 bases. The CDR3 has 14 amino acids. J lost 9 bases, V lost 8 bases, and 13 bases had no gene match. The CDR3 DNA sequence: TGTGCCAGCGGTCCGACAGGGCCCGGGATTGAGCAGTTCTTC. This gives the protein CASGPTGPGIEQFF.

The V call is TRBV7-6, the J call TRBJ1-6, with 7 bases matching TRBD1. J was trimmed by 8 bases and V by 6 bases; bases with no gene match: 10. The CDR3 totals 15 residues. CDR1 SGHVS and CDR2 FNYEAQ come from the germline V gene. For the CDR3, the DNA is TGTGCCAGCAGTCTAAGACAGGGCGGTTATTCACCCCTCCACTTT. It codes for CASSLRQGGYSPLHF.

This clonotype was seen a few times. CDR3 bases: TGTGCCAGCAGCCAAGCCCAGCCCACACGGGCTTTCTTT. The encoded protein is CASSQAQPTRAFF. The chain combines TRBV3-1 with TRBJ1-1; unclear D gene. The CDR3 extends over 13 amino acids. Germline V CDR1 and CDR2: LGHDT, YNNKEL (reference sequence). Trimming shortened V by 1 base and J by 11 bases, and 14 bases separated the two germline ends.

This clonotype was found a few times. This chain uses TRBV20-1 with TRBJ2-3, with 11 nucleotides matching TRBD2. The CDR3 is made up of 14 amino acids. V lost 5 bases, J lost 2 bases, and 3 bases stayed unmatched. CDR1 DFQATT and CDR2 SNEGSKA come from the germline V gene (reference sequence). DNA for the CDR3: TGCAGTGCTCGGACTAGCGGGCTCACAGATACGCAGTATTTT. This gives the protein CSARTSGLTDTQYF.

The V gene is TRBV20-1, the J gene TRBJ2-2; D gene uncertain. CDR1 and CDR2 (germline): DFQATT, SNEGSKA (reference sequence). Trimming removed 4 bases from V and 4 bases from J, with 10 bases in between. The CDR3 runs 13 residues. The CDR3, as DNA: TGCAGTGCTACCGCTCCCGGCACCGGGGAGCTGTTTTTT. This encodes CSATAPGTGELFF.

There are many counts of this clonotype. The V and J genes are TRBV7-9 and TRBJ2-2, with TRBD2 as a possible D gene (5 bases). From germline, CDR1 is SEHNR and CDR2 FQNEAQ (reference sequence). V lost 4 bases, J lost 0 bases, and 9 bases lay in between. This CDR3 is 15 amino acids long. The CDR3 DNA reads TGTGCCAGCAGCTCCTGGACTGCGAACACCGGGGAGCTGTTTTTT. This translates into CASSSWTANTGELFF.

The rearrangement links TRBV9 to TRBJ2-5, with 7 bases that match TRBD2. The CDR3 covers 17 residues. Germline V lookup: CDR1 SGDLS, CDR2 YYNGEE. The junction had 12 bases not matched to a gene; V was cut back by 0 bases and J by 4 bases. The CDR3 loop is CASSVGRAGEVLETQYF. CDR3 bases: TGTGCCAGCAGCGTAGGGCGGGCGGGGGAAGTTTTAGAGACCCAGTACTTC.